This T cell receptor beta chain was captured by sequencing in a study of cytotoxic CD8 clonotypes in ibrutinib-treated CLL. Clones were sequenced by immunoSEQ multiplex PCR, and TCRdb holds only the in-frame ones, with some missing. This table has roughly 330,000 clones, roughly 67% appearing once. The germline V and J ends were trimmed by 5 bases and 0 bases, with 6 bases remaining between them. From germline, CDR1 is SGHRS and CDR2 YFSETQ. There are 12 residues in the CDR3. This clone has only a few counts. The chain couples TRBV5-1 to TRBJ2-7, with D perhaps matching TRBD2 (5 bases). The clonotype was recovered from a human donor with chronic lymphocytic leukemia. The specimen was PBMCs, collected after 36 months of ibrutinib treatment. CDR3 residues: CASSRDSYEQYF. CDR3 DNA sequence: TGCGCCAGCAGTCGGGACTCCTACGAGCAGTACTTC.